A selection of T cell receptor beta chains follows, all from one sample in a study of CD8 T cells in Susac syndrome. MiXCR, applied by TCRdb to the immunoSEQ multiplex PCR reads, yields one record per CDR3 protein. The sample lists 110,000 or so distinct CDR3 sequences, 90% to 98% seen once, with 0.096% in the top ten. The sample taken for sequencing was CD4+ T cells from PBMCs. All receptors derive from a human donor in good health. The conserved cysteine and the conserved F or W are not part of the CDR3 here.

V: TRBV18; J: TRBJ2-7; CDR3: ASNSGAPVYEQY
V: TRBV9; J: TRBJ2-7; CDR3: ASSVSAGWEPSYEQY
V: TRBV7-3; J: TRBJ2-7; CDR3: ASSQLAGSAEQY
V: TRBV4-3; J: TRBJ2-2; CDR3: ASSQEQGSGELF
V: TRBV19; J: TRBJ1-2; CDR3: ASSQPSRNYGYT
V: TRBV29-1; J: TRBJ1-2; CDR3: SVENPVSHGYT
V: TRBV29-1; J: TRBJ2-7; CDR3: SVGGTSGRPPYEQY
V: TRBV5-1; J: TRBJ2-7; CDR3: ASSLVPSEITYEQY
V: TRBV2; J: TRBJ2-5; CDR3: ASSGTSGETQY
V: TRBV5-4; J: TRBJ2-7; CDR3: ASSLIGDSYEQY
V: TRBV27; J: TRBJ2-7; CDR3: ASSLSPDQLAYEQY
V: TRBV21-1; J: TRBJ1-5; CDR3: ASSPRRGLHSNQPQH
V: TRBV4-1; J: TRBJ1-4; CDR3: ASSHQGMGNEKLF
V: TRBV20-1; J: TRBJ2-7; CDR3: SAPRQGVVEQY
V: TRBV27; J: TRBJ2-7; CDR3: ASSLRTSGASSYEQY
V: TRBV7-3; J: TRBJ2-2; CDR3: ASSLAGGPGTGELF
V: TRBV6-6; J: TRBJ2-7; CDR3: ASNLDSYEQY
V: TRBV2; J: TRBJ2-7; CDR3: ASSEALWEQY
V: TRBV29-1; J: TRBJ1-2; CDR3: SVGRTVIT
V: TRBV29-1; J: TRBJ2-2; CDR3: SVGQGAGTGELF
V: TRBV7-2; J: TRBJ1-3; CDR3: ASSHRQGNTIY
V: TRBV30; J: TRBJ1-5; CDR3: AWSGVLQGNQPQH
V: TRBV4-1; J: TRBJ2-1; CDR3: ASSQRFVNEQF
V: TRBV6-1; J: TRBJ2-2; CDR3: ASSTGVGELF
V: TRBV3-1; J: TRBJ2-2; CDR3: ASSLWKGIGTGELF
V: TRBV29-1; J: TRBJ2-2; CDR3: SVEAGGGTGELF
V: TRBV25-1; J: TRBJ1-1; CDR3: ASSPPTRNTEAF
V: TRBV18; J: TRBJ2-7; CDR3: ASSDSGGHYEQY
V: TRBV2; J: TRBJ2-3; CDR3: ASSVRGDTQY
V: TRBV6-4; J: TRBJ2-1; CDR3: ASSEEQGAYNEQF
V: TRBV2; J: TRBJ1-4; CDR3: ASINRGSSEKLF
V: TRBV20-1; J: TRBJ2-7; CDR3: SAWTSGHEQY
V: TRBV15; J: TRBJ2-5; CDR3: ATSRDRTSGVETQY
V: TRBV18; J: TRBJ2-7; CDR3: ASSYPGTTYEQY
V: TRBV6-5; J: TRBJ2-7; CDR3: ASSYEAGQGDNEQY
V: TRBV20-1; J: TRBJ1-6; CDR3: SAYNRDSNSPLH
V: TRBV21-1; J: TRBJ1-5; CDR3: ASSKGVGPQH
V: TRBV6-2/TRBV6-3; J: TRBJ2-7; CDR3: ASSSLGTASYEQY
V: TRBV5-1; J: TRBJ2-7; CDR3: ASSQYGTGVNEQY
V: TRBV2; J: TRBJ1-4; CDR3: ASRGTAATNEKLF
V: TRBV2; J: TRBJ2-5; CDR3: ASTGQGGRETQY